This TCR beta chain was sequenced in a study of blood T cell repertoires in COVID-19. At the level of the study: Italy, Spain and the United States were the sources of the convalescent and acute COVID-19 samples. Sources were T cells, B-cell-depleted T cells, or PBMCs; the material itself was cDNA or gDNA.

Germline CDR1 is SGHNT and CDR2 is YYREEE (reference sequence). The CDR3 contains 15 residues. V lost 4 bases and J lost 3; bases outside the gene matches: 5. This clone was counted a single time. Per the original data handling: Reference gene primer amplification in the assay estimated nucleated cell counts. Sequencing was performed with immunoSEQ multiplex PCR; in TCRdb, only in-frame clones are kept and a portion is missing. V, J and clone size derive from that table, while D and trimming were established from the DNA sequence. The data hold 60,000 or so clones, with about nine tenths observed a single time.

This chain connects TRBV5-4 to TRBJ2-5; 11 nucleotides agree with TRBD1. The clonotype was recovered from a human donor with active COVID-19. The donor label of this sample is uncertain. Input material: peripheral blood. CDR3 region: CASSPGTGGEETQYF. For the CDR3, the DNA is TGTGCCAGCAGCCCTGGGACAGGGGGGGAAGAGACCCAGTACTTC.